Listed below are T cell receptor beta chains from one sample, sequenced in a study of blood T cell repertoires in COVID-19. TCRdb keeps only in-frame clones here, not all; method: immunoSEQ multiplex PCR. Of under 500,000 clones listed, approximately 90% were seen once; the top ten hold under 2%. The sequenced sample was PBMCs or T cells enriched from blood (not recorded which). These receptors were taken from a woman between 18 and 29 years old with acute COVID-19. CDR3s include the opening cysteine and the closing phenylalanine or tryptophan. Each record gives: CDR3 protein, CDR3 DNA, J gene, clone size, D gene, V gene. D genes are given only for firm matches. Only part of the rows carry a size: once, few, many, or a class if the clone is expanded.

CDR3: CASSQVALSGHQPQHF; DNA: TGCGCCAGCAGCCAAGTGGCGTTGTCAGGGCATCAGCCCCAGCATTTT; J: TRBJ1-5; size: NA; D: NA; V: TRBV4-1
CDR3: CASSTGGYEQYF; DNA: TGTGCCAGCAGCACAGGTGGCTACGAGCAGTACTTC; J: TRBJ2-7; size: NA; D: NA; V: TRBV12-3/TRBV12-4
CDR3: CASRVDIEQQPQHF; DNA: TGTGCCAGCAGGGTAGACATCGAGCAGCAGCCCCAGCATTTT; J: TRBJ1-5; size: few; D: NA; V: TRBV28
CDR3: CATTSTGSYNEQFF; DNA: TGTGCCACCACCTCGACAGGGTCCTACAATGAGCAGTTCTTC; J: TRBJ2-1; size: NA; D: TRBD1; V: TRBV15
CDR3: CASSKGPGTGGTLNEKLFF; DNA: TGTGCCAGCAGCAAAGGCCCCGGGACAGGGGGCACCCTAAATGAAAAACTGTTTTTT; J: TRBJ1-4; size: NA; D: NA; V: TRBV21-1
CDR3: CASHPHRGSGYTF; DNA: TGTGCCAGCCACCCCCACAGGGGCTCTGGCTACACCTTC; J: TRBJ1-2; size: NA; D: TRBD1; V: TRBV19
CDR3: CASSLGPLPNIQYF; DNA: TGTGCCAGCAGCTTAGGTCCCCTCCCAAACATTCAGTACTTC; J: TRBJ2-4; size: NA; D: NA; V: TRBV7-9
CDR3: CASSQLQGQGYEQYF; DNA: TGCGCCAGCAGCCAACTTCAGGGACAGGGATACGAGCAGTACTTC; J: TRBJ2-7; size: NA; D: TRBD1; V: TRBV4-1
CDR3: CASGLPQGAQGYTF; DNA: TGTGCTAGTGGTTTGCCTCAGGGGGCTCAGGGCTACACCTTC; J: TRBJ1-2; size: once; D: TRBD1; V: TRBV12-5
CDR3: CACLPGTSLEQYF; DNA: TGTGCCTGTCTCCCCGGGACTAGTCTCGAGCAGTACTTC; J: TRBJ2-7; size: NA; D: TRBD2; V: TRBV30
CDR3: CASSLEQGLEYF; DNA: TGTGCCAGCTCACTCGAACAGGGGTTGGAGTACTTC; J: TRBJ2-7; size: NA; D: TRBD1; V: TRBV18
CDR3: CASGTTGFYGYTF; DNA: TGTGCCAGCGGGACGACAGGGTTCTATGGCTACACCTTC; J: TRBJ1-2; size: NA; D: TRBD1; V: TRBV9
CDR3: CATLPTGLDSGANVLTF; DNA: TGTGCCACTTTACCGACAGGGTTAGATTCTGGGGCCAACGTCCTGACTTTC; J: TRBJ2-6; size: NA; D: TRBD1; V: TRBV24-1
CDR3: CASSQLETRREAYYNEQFF; DNA: TGTGCCAGCAGCCAACTAGAGACGAGGCGGGAAGCTTACTACAATGAGCAGTTCTTC; J: TRBJ2-1; size: NA; D: NA; V: TRBV28
CDR3: CASASEGGQPQHF; DNA: TGTGCCAGCGCCTCAGAGGGGGGGCAGCCCCAGCATTTT; J: TRBJ1-5; size: NA; D: NA; V: TRBV6-5
CDR3: CASSPVQDGYTF; DNA: TGTGCCAGCAGCCCCGTGCAGGATGGCTACACCTTC; J: TRBJ1-2; size: NA; D: NA; V: TRBV11-2
CDR3: CASQFPGLVADTQYF; DNA: TGTGCCAGCCAGTTTCCGGGACTAGTCGCAGATACGCAGTATTTT; J: TRBJ2-3; size: NA; D: TRBD2; V: TRBV28
CDR3: CASSDRTGGAGAFF; DNA: TGTGCCAGCAGTGACAGGACAGGGGGCGCGGGGGCTTTCTTT; J: TRBJ1-1; size: NA; D: TRBD1; V: TRBV6-4
CDR3: CASSLADQPQHF; DNA: TGTGCCAGCAGTTTAGCCGATCAGCCCCAGCATTTT; J: TRBJ1-5; size: NA; D: NA; V: TRBV12-3/TRBV12-4
CDR3: CASQEYATGIYEQYF; DNA: TGTGCCAGCCAAGAGTATGCGACAGGAATCTACGAGCAGTACTTC; J: TRBJ2-7; size: NA; D: NA; V: TRBV19